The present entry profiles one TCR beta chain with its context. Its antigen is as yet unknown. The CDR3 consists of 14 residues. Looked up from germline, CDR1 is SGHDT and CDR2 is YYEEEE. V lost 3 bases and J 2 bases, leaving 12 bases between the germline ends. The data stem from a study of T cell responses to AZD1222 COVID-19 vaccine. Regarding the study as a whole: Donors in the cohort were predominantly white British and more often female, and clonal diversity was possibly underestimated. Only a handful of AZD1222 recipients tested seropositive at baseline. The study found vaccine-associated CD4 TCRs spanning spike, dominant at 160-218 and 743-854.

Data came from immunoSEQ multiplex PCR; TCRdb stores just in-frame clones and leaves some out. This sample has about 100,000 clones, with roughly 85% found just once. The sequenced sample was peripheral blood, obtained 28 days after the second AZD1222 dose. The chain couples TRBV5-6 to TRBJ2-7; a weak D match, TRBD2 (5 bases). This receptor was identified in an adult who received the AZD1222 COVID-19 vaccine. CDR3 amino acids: CASSSGLGAYEQYF. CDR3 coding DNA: TGTGCCAGCAGCTCAGGACTGGGAGCCTACGAGCAGTACTTC.